A selection of T cell receptor beta chains follows, all from one sample in a study of Graves' ophthalmopathy and Graves' hyperthyroidism. TCRdb used MiXCR to reprocess the multiplex PCR reads, holding one entry per CDR3 protein. The data show roughly 220,000 distinct CDR3 sequences, with about 47% seen just once and roughly 50% held by the top ten. Sequenced sample: peripheral blood. These receptors originate from an adult man with Graves' ophthalmopathy. Both conserved end residues are part of each CDR3. Each record gives: CDR3 length, V gene, CDR3 protein.

12	TRBV15	CATSIRQEKLFF
13	TRBV29-1	CSVEGPLGRELFF
11	TRBV29-1	CSIGGSTEAFF
14	TRBV5-8	CASSPTSSRTGYTF
14	TRBV20-1	CSATRGVNTGELFF
16	TRBV7-9	CASGLTTPEGNQPQHF
14	TRBV29-1	CSAEAGFRNTEAFF
16	TRBV10-3	CAISGTSGRVYNEQFF
14	TRBV20-1	CSATPGSAGGEQYF
12	TRBV2	CARLGGNYGYTF
15	TRBV2	CASSYSLTGNQPQHF
18	TRBV4-1	CASSQAPAASGGQETQYF
16	TRBV2	CASSQRPGTGGYEQYF
12	TRBV5-1	CASSFNGEKLFF
15	TRBV7-8	CASSSSGRALDTQYF
15	TRBV7-3	CASSRGTSGANVLTF
15	TRBV20-1	CSARAGTGFNQPQHF
15	TRBV20-1	CSARGRMGGLEPQHF
13	TRBV2	CASSSGAREKLFF
15	TRBV15	CATSRPDRGYQPQHF
14	TRBV19	CASSISRSFYGYTF
13	TRBV19	CASSIFGVGGYTF
13	TRBV20-1	CSATGSAGNTIYF
15	TRBV11-3	CASSVGQGVLETQYF
15	TRBV7-9	CASSSSGQGRNTIYF
13	TRBV5-8	CASSRRDSPVPLF
14	TRBV9	CASSERAEFYGYTF
12	TRBV12-3/TRBV12-4	CASSSPTDTIYF
15	TRBV20-1	CSARWDRGKYSPLHF
14	TRBV10-2	CASSDRASNTETFF
14	TRBV12-3/TRBV12-4	CASTPMGGIAEAFF
13	TRBV7-9	CASSLGGNYEQYF
14	TRBV20-1	CSARPDGGNQPQHF
15	TRBV5-8	CASSLAQTYNQPQHF
14	TRBV2	CAIKSYRGKAEAFF
14	TRBV5-1	CASTWSGGIDEQYF
15	TRBV9	CASSPYGQGRPEAFF
14	TRBV5-1	CASSWEGSGNTIYF
15	TRBV9	CASSVGTGDTGELFF